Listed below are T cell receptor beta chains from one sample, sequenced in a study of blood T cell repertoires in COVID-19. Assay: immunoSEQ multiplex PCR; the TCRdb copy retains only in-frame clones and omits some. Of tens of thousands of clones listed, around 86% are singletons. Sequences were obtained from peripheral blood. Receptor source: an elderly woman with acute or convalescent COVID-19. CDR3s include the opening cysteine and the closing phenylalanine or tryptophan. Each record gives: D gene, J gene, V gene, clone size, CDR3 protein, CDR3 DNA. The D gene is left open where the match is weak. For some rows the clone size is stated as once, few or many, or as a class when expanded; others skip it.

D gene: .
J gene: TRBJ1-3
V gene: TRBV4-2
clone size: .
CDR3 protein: CASSQEGGGRSGNTIYF
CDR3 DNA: TGTGCCAGCAGCCAAGAGGGGGGAGGGAGATCTGGAAACACCATATATTTT

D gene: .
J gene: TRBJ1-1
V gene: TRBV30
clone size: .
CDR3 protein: CAWTTRTEAFF
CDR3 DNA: TGTGCCTGGACGACAAGAACTGAAGCTTTCTTT

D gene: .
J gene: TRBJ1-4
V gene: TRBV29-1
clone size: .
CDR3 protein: CSVEPAVGEKLFF
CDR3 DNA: TGCAGCGTTGAGCCGGCGGTAGGCGAAAAACTGTTTTTT

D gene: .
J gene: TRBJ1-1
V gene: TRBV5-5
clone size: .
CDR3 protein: CASSGLQGWDTEAFF
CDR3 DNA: TGTGCCAGCAGCGGATTACAGGGATGGGACACTGAAGCTTTCTTT

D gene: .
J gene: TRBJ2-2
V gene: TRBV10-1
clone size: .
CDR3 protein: CASSESGNTGELFF
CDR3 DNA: TGCGCCAGCAGTGAATCCGGGAACACCGGGGAGCTGTTTTTT

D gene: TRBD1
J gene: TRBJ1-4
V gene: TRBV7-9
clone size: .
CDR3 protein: CASSRGQQNEKLFF
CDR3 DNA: TGTGCCAGCAGCCGGGGACAGCAAAATGAAAAACTGTTTTTT

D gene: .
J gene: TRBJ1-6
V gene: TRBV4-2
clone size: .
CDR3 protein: CASSQYEYNSPLHF
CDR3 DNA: TGTGCCAGCAGCCAATACGAGTATAATTCACCCCTCCACTTT

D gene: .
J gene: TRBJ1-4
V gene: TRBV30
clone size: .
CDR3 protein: CAWSPGSEKLFF
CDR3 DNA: TGTGCCTGGAGTCCAGGGTCTGAAAAACTGTTTTTT

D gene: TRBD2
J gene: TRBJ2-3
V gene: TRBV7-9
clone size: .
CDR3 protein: CASSLRTSADTQYF
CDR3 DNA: TGTGCCAGCAGCTTACGGACTAGCGCAGATACGCAGTATTTT

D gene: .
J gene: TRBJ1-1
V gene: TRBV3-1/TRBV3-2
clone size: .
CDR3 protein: CASSPGVDTEAFF
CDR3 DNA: TGTGCCAGCAGCCCAGGGGTGGACACTGAAGCTTTCTTT

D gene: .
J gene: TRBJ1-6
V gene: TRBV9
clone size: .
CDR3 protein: CASSVLAGALSPLHF
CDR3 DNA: TGTGCCAGCAGCGTACTGGCAGGGGCGCTTTCACCCCTCCACTTT

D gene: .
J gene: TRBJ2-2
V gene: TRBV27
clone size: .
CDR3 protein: CASSPGTRGLFF
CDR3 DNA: TGTGCCAGCAGTCCCGGGACTCGCGGGCTGTTTTTT

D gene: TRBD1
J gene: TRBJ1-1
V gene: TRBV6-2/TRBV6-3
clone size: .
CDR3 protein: CASSHGTGATEAFF
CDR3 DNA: TGTGCCAGCAGCCATGGGACAGGGGCCACTGAAGCTTTCTTT

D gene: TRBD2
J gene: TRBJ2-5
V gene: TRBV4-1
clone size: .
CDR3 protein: CASSQDLGLADLYQETQYF
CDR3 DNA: TGCGCCAGCAGCCAAGACCTGGGGCTAGCGGACCTGTACCAAGAGACCCAGTACTTC

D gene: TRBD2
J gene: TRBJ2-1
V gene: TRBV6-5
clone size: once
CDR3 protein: CASSLLGGGAYEQFF
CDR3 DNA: TGTGCCAGCAGTCTCCTGGGCGGGGGGGCATATGAGCAGTTCTTC

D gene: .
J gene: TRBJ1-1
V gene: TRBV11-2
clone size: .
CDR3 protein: CASSFEGGTEAFF
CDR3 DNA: TGTGCCAGCAGCTTTGAAGGGGGCACTGAAGCTTTCTTT

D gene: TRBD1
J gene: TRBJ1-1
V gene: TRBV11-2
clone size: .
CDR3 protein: CASSSGTGGSTEAFF
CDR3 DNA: TGTGCCAGCAGCTCCGGGACAGGGGGTAGCACTGAAGCTTTCTTT

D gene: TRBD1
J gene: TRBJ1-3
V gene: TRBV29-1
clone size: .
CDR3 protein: CSASGQGRNTIYF
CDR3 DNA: TGCAGCGCCTCGGGACAGGGAAGAAACACCATATATTTT

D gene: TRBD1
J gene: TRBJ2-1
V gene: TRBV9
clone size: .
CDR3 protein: CASSETGGNEQFF
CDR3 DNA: TGTGCCAGCAGCGAGACAGGGGGCAATGAGCAGTTCTTC

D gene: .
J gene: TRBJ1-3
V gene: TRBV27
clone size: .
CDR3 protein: CASRGPGNTIYF
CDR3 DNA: TGTGCCAGCAGGGGCCCTGGAAACACCATATATTTT

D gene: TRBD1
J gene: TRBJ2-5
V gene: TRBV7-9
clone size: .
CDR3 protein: CASSPPTGAVETQYF
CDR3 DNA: TGTGCCAGCAGCCCCCCGACAGGGGCGGTGGAGACCCAGTACTTC

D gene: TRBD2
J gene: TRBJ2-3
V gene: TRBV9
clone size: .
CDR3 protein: CASSRIAGGPDTQYF
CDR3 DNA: TGTGCCAGCAGTCGTATAGCGGGGGGTCCAGATACGCAGTATTTT

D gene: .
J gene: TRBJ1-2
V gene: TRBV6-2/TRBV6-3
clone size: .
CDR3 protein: CASSYSPGWWYGYTF
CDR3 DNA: TGTGCCAGCAGTTACTCTCCAGGGTGGTGGTATGGCTACACCTTC

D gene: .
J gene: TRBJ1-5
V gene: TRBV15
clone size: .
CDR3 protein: CATSRGGASNQPQHF
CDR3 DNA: TGTGCCACCAGCAGAGGCGGGGCTAGCAATCAGCCCCAGCATTTT

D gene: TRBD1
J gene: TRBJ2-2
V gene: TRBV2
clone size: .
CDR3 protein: CASSDQGDAGELFF
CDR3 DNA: TGTGCCAGCAGCGATCAGGGGGACGCCGGGGAGCTGTTTTTT

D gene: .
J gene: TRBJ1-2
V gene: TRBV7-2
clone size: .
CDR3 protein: CASTHEGGYGYTF
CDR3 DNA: TGTGCCAGCACCCACGAGGGGGGGTATGGCTACACCTTC

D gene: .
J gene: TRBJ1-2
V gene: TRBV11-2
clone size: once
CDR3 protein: CASSSGRGDTF
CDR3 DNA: TGTGCCAGCAGTTCCGGCCGGGGAGACACCTTC

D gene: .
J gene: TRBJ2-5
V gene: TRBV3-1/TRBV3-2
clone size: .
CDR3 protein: CASRPPGGQETQYF
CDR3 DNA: TGTGCCAGCAGACCCCCTGGGGGGCAAGAGACCCAGTACTTC

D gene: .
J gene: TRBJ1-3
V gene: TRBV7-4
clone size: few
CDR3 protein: CASSPPDSVSGNTIYF
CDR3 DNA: TGTGCCAGCAGCCCACCGGACTCTGTCTCTGGAAACACCATATATTTT

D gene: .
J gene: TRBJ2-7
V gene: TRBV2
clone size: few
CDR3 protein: CASSELLAQYF
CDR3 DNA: TGTGCCAGCAGTGAACTTCTGGCGCAGTACTTC

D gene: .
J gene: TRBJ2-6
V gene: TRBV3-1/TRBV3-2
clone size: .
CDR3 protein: CASSQDRGRGSGANVLTF
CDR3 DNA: TGTGCCAGCAGCCAAGATCGAGGCAGGGGCTCTGGGGCCAACGTCCTGACTTTC

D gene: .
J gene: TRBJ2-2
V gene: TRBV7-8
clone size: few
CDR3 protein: CASRPPIRHSTGELFF
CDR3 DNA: TGTGCCAGCAGACCTCCTATACGACACTCCACCGGGGAGCTGTTTTTT

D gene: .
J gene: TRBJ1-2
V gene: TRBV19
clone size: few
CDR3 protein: CASSQGENYGYTF
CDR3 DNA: TGTGCCAGTAGCCAAGGAGAGAACTATGGCTACACCTTC

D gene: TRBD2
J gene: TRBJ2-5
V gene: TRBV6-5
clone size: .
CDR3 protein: CASLILGGEETQYF
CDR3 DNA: TGTGCCAGCCTCATATTGGGGGGGGAAGAGACCCAGTACTTC

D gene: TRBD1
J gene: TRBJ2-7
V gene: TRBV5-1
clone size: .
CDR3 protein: CASSLGQGAYEQYF
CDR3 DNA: TGCGCCAGCAGCTTGGGACAGGGAGCCTACGAGCAGTACTTC

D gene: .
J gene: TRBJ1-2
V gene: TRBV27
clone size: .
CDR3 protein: CASSLGSNYGYTF
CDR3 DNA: TGTGCCAGCAGTTTAGGCAGTAACTATGGCTACACCTTC

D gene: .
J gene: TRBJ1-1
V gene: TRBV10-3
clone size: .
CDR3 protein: CAISADTNTEAFF
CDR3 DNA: TGTGCCATCAGTGCCGACACGAACACTGAAGCTTTCTTT

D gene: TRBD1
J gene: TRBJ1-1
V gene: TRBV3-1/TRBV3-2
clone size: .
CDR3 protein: CASSVRDREPLGAFF
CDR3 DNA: TGTGCCAGCAGCGTCCGGGACAGGGAGCCCCTTGGAGCTTTCTTT

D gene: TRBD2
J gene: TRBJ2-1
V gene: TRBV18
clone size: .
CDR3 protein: CASSPQRGSYNEQFF
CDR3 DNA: TGTGCCAGCTCACCGCAGCGGGGGTCCTACAATGAGCAGTTCTTC

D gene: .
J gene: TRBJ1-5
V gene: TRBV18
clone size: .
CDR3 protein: CASSLEQVNQPQHF
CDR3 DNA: TGTGCCAGCTCATTAGAACAGGTCAATCAGCCCCAGCATTTT

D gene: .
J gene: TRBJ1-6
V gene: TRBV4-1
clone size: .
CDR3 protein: CASSLRGDYNSPLHF
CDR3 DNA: TGCGCCAGCAGCCTAAGGGGCGACTATAATTCACCCCTCCACTTT

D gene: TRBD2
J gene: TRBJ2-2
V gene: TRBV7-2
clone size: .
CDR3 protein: CASSLNDLRGGELFF
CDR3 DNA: TGTGCCAGCAGCTTAAATGACCTGCGGGGGGGGGAGCTGTTTTTT

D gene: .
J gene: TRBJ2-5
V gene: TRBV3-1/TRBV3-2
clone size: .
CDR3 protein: CASSQRTGDGTQYF
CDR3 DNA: TGTGCCAGCAGCCAAAGGACTGGAGATGGGACCCAGTACTTC

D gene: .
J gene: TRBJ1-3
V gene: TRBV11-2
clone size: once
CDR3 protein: CASSLDPYAGNTIYF
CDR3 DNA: TGTGCCAGCAGCTTAGATCCCTATGCAGGAAACACCATATATTTT

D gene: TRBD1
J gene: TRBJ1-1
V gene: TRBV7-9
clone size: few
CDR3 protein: CASSLGQGHTEAFF
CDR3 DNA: TGTGCCAGCAGCCTAGGACAGGGACACACTGAAGCTTTCTTT

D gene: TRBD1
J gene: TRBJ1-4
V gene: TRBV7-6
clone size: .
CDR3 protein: CASSLEPAGQGNEKLFF
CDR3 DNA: TGTGCCAGCAGCTTAGAGCCCGCAGGACAGGGGAATGAAAAACTGTTTTTT

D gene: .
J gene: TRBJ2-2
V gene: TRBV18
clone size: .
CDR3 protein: CASSPTRTGGLNTGELFF
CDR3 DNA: TGTGCCAGCTCACCCACCAGAACCGGGGGGCTGAACACCGGGGAGCTGTTTTTT

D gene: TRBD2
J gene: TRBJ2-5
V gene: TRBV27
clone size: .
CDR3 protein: CASSLGPGLAFQETQYF
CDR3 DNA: TGTGCCAGCAGTTTGGGGCCGGGACTAGCGTTTCAAGAGACCCAGTACTTC

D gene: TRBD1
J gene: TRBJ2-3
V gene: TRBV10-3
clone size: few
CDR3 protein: CATGTGADTQYF
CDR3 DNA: TGTGCCACCGGGACAGGGGCAGATACGCAGTATTTT

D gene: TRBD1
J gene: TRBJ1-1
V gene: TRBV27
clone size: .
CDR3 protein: CASSLKGAATEAFF
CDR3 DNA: TGTGCCAGCAGTTTAAAGGGGGCGGCCACTGAAGCTTTCTTT

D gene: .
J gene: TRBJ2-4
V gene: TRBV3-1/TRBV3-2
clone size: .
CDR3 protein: CASSQVSSGNQYF
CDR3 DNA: TGTGCCAGCAGCCAAGTCTCGTCGGGTAATCAGTACTTC

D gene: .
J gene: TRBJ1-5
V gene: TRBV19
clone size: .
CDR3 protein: CASSDPGGALSNQPQHF
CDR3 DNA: TGTGCCAGTAGTGATCCTGGGGGGGCTCTGAGCAATCAGCCCCAGCATTTT

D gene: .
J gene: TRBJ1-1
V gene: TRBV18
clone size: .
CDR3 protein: CASSPPSANVVNTEAFF
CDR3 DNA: TGTGCCAGCTCACCACCGAGCGCTAACGTGGTGAACACTGAAGCTTTCTTT